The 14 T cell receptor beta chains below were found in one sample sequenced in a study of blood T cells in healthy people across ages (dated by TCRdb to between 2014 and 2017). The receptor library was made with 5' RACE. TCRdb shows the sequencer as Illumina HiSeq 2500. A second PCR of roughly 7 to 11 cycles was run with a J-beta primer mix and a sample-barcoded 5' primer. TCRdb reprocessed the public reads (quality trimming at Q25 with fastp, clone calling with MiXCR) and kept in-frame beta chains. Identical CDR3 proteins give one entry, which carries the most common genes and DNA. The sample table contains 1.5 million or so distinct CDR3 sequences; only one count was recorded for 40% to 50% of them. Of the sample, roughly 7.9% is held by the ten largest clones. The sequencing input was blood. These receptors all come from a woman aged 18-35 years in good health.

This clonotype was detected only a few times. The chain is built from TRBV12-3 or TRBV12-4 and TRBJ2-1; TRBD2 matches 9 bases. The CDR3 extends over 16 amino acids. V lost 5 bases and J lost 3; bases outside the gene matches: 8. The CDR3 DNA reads TGTGCCAGCAGTCCCCAGACTAGCGGAGGCTACAATGAGCAGTTCTTC. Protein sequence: CASSPQTSGGYNEQFF.

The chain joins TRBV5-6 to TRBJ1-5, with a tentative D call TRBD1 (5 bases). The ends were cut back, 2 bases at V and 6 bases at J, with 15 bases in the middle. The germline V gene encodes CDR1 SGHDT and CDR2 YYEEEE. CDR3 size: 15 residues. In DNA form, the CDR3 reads TGTGCCAGCAGCTTCGGAGGGACGATCGGTCAGCCCCAGCATTTT. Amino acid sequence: CASSFGGTIGQPQHF.

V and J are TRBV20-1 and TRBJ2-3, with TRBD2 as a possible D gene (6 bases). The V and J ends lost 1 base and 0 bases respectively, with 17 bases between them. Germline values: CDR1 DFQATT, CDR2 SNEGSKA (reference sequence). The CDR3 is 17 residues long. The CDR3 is CSARGPGVIHSTDTQYF. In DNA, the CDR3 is TGCAGTGCTAGAGGTCCGGGGGTGATCCATAGCACAGATACGCAGTATTTT.

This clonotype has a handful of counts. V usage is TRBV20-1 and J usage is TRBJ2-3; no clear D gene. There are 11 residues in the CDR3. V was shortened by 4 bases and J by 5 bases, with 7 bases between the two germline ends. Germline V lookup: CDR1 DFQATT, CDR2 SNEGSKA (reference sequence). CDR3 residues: CSANRRDTQYF. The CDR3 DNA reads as TGCAGTGCTAATCGGCGAGATACGCAGTATTTT.

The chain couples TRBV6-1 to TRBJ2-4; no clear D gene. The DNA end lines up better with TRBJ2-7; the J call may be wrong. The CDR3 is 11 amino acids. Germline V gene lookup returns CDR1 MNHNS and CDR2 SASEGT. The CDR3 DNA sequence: TGTGCCACCGGGTGGGACTACGAGCAGTACTTC. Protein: CATGWDYEQYF.

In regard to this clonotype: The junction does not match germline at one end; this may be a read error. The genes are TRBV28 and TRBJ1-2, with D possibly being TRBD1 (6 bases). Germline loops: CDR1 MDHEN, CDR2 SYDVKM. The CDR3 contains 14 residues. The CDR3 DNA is TGTGCCTGCAGCAACAGGGACAAAAACTATGGCTACACCTTC. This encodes CACSNRDKNYGYTF.

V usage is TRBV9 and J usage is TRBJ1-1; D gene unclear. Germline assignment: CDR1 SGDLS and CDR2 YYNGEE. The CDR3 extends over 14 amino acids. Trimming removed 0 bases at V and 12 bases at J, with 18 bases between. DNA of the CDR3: TGTGCCAGCAGCGTAGGTCCGGAGAACACTGGAACTTTCTTT. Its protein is CASSVGPENTGTFF.

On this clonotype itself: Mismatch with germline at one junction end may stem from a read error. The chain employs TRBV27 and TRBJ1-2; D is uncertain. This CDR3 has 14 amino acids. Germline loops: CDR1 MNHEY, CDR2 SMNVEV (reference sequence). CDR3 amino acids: CASSPPGANYGNTF. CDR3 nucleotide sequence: TGTGCCAGCAGCCCCCCCGGAGCTAACTATGGCAACACCTTC.

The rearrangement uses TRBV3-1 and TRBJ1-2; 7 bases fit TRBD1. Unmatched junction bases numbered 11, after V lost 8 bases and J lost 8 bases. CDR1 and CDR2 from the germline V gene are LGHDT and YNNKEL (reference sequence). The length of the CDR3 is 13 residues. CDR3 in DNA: TGTGCCAGCGTAGAGACAGGGTGGTTGGGCTACACCTTC. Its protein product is CASVETGWLGYTF.

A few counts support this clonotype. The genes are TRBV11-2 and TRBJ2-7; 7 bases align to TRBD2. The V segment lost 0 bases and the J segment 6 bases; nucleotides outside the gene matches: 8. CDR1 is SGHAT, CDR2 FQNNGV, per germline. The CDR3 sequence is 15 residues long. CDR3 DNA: TGTGCCAGCAGCTTAGATCGTGGACTAGGAGGCGAGCAGTACTTC. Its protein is CASSLDRGLGGEQYF.

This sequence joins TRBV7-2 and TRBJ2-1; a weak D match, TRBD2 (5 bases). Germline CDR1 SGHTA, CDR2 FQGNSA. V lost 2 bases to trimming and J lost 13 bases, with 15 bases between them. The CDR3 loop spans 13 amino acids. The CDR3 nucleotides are TGTGCCAGCAGCTTACTTCGGGAAGAGACCCAGTTCTTC. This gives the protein CASSLLREETQFF.

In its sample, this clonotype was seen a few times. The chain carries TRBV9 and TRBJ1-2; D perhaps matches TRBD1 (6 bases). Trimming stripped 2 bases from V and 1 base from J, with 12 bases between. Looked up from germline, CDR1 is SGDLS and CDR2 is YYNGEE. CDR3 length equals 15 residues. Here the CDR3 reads CASSVTQGLNYGYTF. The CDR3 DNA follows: TGTGCCAGCAGCGTCACGCAGGGGCTTAACTATGGCTACACCTTC.

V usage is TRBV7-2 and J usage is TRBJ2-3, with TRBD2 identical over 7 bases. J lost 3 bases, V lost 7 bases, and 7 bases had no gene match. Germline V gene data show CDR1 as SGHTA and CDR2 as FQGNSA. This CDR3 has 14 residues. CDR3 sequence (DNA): TGTGCCAGCACCCTCCAGCGGGGTACAGATACGCAGTATTTT. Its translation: CASTLQRGTDTQYF.

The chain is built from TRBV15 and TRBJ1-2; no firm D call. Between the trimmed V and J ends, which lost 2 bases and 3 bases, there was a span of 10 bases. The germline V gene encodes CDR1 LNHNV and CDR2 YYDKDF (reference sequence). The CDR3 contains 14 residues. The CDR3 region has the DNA TGTGCCACCAGCAGATCGCAAGGGCACTATGGCTACACCTTC. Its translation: CATSRSQGHYGYTF.